This TCR beta chain emerged from a study of identical twins. TCRdb reanalysed the 5' RACE reads using MiXCR and keeps one entry per CDR3 protein. The sample lists 1.5 million to 2 million distinct CDR3 sequences; about 32% were seen once. This clonotype was observed once. Its antigen is unidentified. Broader study findings: Instead of following the same donors, the conclusions were based on cross-sectional statistical analysis.

The sequenced sample was cord blood. The clonotype originates from a newborn girl in good health.

CDR3 bases: TGTGCCAGCGCCAGGACAGGGTTAATTCAGCCCCAGCATTTT. Translating it yields CASARTGLIQPQHF. This chain joins TRBV28 and TRBJ1-5, with 8 bases fitting TRBD1. With V trimmed by 8 bases and J by 6 bases, 9 bases remained unmatched. This CDR3 is 14 amino acids long. Germline lookup yields CDR1 MDHEN and CDR2 SYDVKM.